Presented here are 19 T cell receptor beta chains from one specimen sequenced in a study of T cells in Graves' hyperthyroidism and ophthalmopathy. TCR beta CDR3 sequences were amplified from RNA transcripts. Using the HTBI primer set, a first-round RT-PCR was run on the TCR CDR3. TCRdb re-derived calls from the multiplex PCR reads in MiXCR, one entry per CDR3 protein. The profile covers 250,000 to 300,000 distinct CDR3 sequences, with 13% to 15% appearing a single time and 30% to 35% taken by the ten largest. Input material: blood. Receptor source: a woman aged 50 to 60 with Graves' hyperthyroidism that later progressed to Graves' ophthalmopathy.

This clonotype was recorded many times. The chain has TRBV5-8 and TRBJ1-2; no reliable D call. CDR3 length equals 12 residues. The germline CDR1 and CDR2 sequences are SGHTS and YDEGEE. Trimming removed 4 bases at V and 7 bases at J, with 11 bases between. The CDR3 coding sequence is TGTGCCAGCAGCCCGTCTGACTTTGGCTACACCTTC. Translated, it gives CASSPSDFGYTF.

This clonotype was seen many times. The genes are TRBV2 and TRBJ2-6; tentatively, D is TRBD1 (5 bases). There are 15 residues in the CDR3. V was clipped by 7 bases and J by 3 bases, with 13 bases between them. Germline loops: CDR1 SNHLY, CDR2 FYNNEI. This chain's CDR3 is CASTPQGGGANVLTF. The CDR3 nucleotides are TGTGCCAGCACTCCTCAGGGTGGTGGGGCCAACGTCCTGACTTTC. Variable domain in full (rest from reference TRBV2 and TRBJ2-6): EPEVTQTPSHQVTQMGQEVILRCVPISNHLYFYWYRQILGQKVEFLVSFYNNEISEKSEIFDDQFSVERPDGSNFTLKIRSTKLEDSAMYFCASTPQGGGANVLTFGAGSRLTVL.

The table lists this clonotype with many counts. The chain couples TRBV28 to TRBJ1-2, with no clear D. In germline, CDR1 is MDHEN, CDR2 SYDVKM. The V end was cut by 3 bases, the J end by 8 bases, with 13 bases between. The CDR3 extends over 13 amino acids. CDR3 nucleotides: TGTGCCAGCAGTTTTGGTCGATCCCCGGGCTACACCTTC. This translates into CASSFGRSPGYTF.

There are many counts of this clonotype. The chain couples TRBV2 to TRBJ1-3; D remains unclear. The V and J ends lost 2 bases and 0 bases respectively, with 11 bases between them. Looked up from germline, CDR1 is SNHLY and CDR2 is FYNNEI. The CDR3 has 16 amino acids. CDR3 in amino acids: CASSELVGSSGNTIYF. The CDR3 DNA is TGTGCCAGCAGTGAACTCGTGGGGAGCTCTGGAAACACCATATATTTT.

A word on this clonotype: One junction end disagrees with the germline gene, perhaps due to a read error. The chain is built from TRBV5-4 and TRBJ1-6; 10 bases agree with TRBD1. The germline V gene has CDR1 SGHNT and CDR2 YYREEE (reference sequence). The CDR3 consists of 14 residues. CDR3 bases: TGTGCCAGCAGCTTCGACAGGGGGCATTCACCCCCCCACTTT. It translates to CASSFDRGHSPPHF.

This clonotype was picked up many times. J is TRBJ2-1 and V is TRBV7-8, with 7 bases aligning to TRBD1. With V trimmed by 7 bases and J by 7 bases, 16 bases remained unmatched. The germline gives CDR1 SGHVS, CDR2 FQNEAQ. The CDR3 spans 16 residues. The CDR3 region is CASTNQVGGAWNEQFF. For the CDR3, the DNA is TGTGCCAGCACCAACCAAGTAGGGGGCGCGTGGAATGAGCAGTTCTTC.

The V and J genes are TRBV24-1 and TRBJ2-1; D is unclear. CDR1 and CDR2 (germline): KGHDR, SFDVKD. The CDR3 is made up of 11 amino acids. Trimming took 6 bases from V and 8 from J, leaving 7 bases between them. CDR3 DNA sequence: TGTGCCACCAGTTTAGTCTATGAGCAGTTCTTC. It specifies CATSLVYEQFF.

This clonotype was picked up a small number of times. The chain has TRBV3-1 and TRBJ2-3; D is unresolved. This CDR3 has 16 amino acids. V gave up 1 base and J gave up 0 bases, with 11 bases separating them. Germline V gene data show CDR1 as LGHDT and CDR2 as YNNKEL (reference sequence). The CDR3 nucleotides are TGTGCCAGCAGCCAAGGTCTTCGCGCAAGCACAGATACGCAGTATTTT. Translation: CASSQGLRASTDTQYF.

This clonotype has at least ten counts. This chain uses TRBV2 with TRBJ1-2; the D gene is possibly TRBD1 (5 bases). The CDR3 covers 16 residues. V was cut by 6 bases and J by 4 bases, with 21 bases left in between. Germline V gene data show CDR1 as SNHLY and CDR2 as FYNNEI. DNA of the CDR3: TGTGCCAGCAGGCCGGGACGTTTCTATGGGGGCTATGGCTACACCTTC. The encoded protein is CASRPGRFYGGYGYTF. The full variable domain, in which reference TRBV2 and TRBJ1-2 provide the parts outside the CDR3, is EPEVTQTPSHQVTQMGQEVILRCVPISNHLYFYWYRQILGQKVEFLVSFYNNEISEKSEIFDDQFSVERPDGSNFTLKIRSTKLEDSAMYFCASRPGRFYGGYGYTFGSGTRLTVV.

This clonotype was picked up many times. The chain employs TRBV20-1 and TRBJ2-3; 8 bases align to TRBD2. CDR1 is DFQATT and CDR2 is SNEGSKA in the germline V gene (reference sequence). CDR3 length equals 15 residues. The J segment lost 6 bases and the V segment lost 2 bases, leaving 10 bases of the junction unmatched. The chain's CDR3 is CSARLTSDGGDTQYF. The CDR3 region has the DNA TGCAGTGCTAGATTGACTAGCGATGGAGGGGATACGCAGTATTTT.

The table lists this clonotype with a few counts. This chain uses TRBV5-1 with TRBJ2-5, with 7 bases matching TRBD1. CDR3 size: 16 residues. CDR1 is SGHRS and CDR2 is YFSETQ in the germline V gene. V trimming: 5 bases; J trimming: 4 bases; junction bases outside the gene matches: 14. CDR3 amino acids: CASSYNRGARGETQYF. CDR3 coding DNA: TGCGCCAGCAGTTATAACAGGGGAGCCAGGGGAGAGACCCAGTACTTC.

This clonotype was seen ten or more times. This rearrangement joins TRBV3-1 to TRBJ1-2; D not resolved. V shed 0 bases and J shed 7 bases, with 9 bases lying between them. CDR1 is LGHDT and CDR2 is YNNKEL in the germline V gene (reference sequence). The CDR3 is 13 residues long. The CDR3, as DNA: TGTGCCAGCAGCCAAGAAAGTTTCGGTGGCTACACCTTC. Translation: CASSQESFGGYTF.

The rearrangement uses TRBV5-1 and TRBJ2-5; tentatively, D is TRBD2 (6 bases). This CDR3 spans 15 amino acids. V was pared by 2 bases and J by 4 bases, with 15 bases between. The germline gives CDR1 SGHRS, CDR2 YFSETQ. The DNA for the CDR3 is TGCGCCAGCAGCTTTTCGGGAGTGGTAGGAGAGACCCAGTACTTC. Its translation: CASSFSGVVGETQYF.

In its sample, this clonotype was seen many times. This chain uses TRBV28 with TRBJ2-1; D may be TRBD2 (5 bases). Per the germline V gene, CDR1 is MDHEN and CDR2 is SYDVKM. This CDR3 has 13 amino acids. V lost 7 bases and J lost 3, with 10 bases in between. The CDR3 bases are TGTGCCAGCATGGGTACTAGCTACAATGAGCAGTTCTTC. It translates to CASMGTSYNEQFF.

The table lists this clonotype with many counts. The rearrangement joins TRBV27 to TRBJ1-1, with D possibly matching TRBD1 (5 bases). Germline CDR1 MNHEY, CDR2 SMNVEV (reference sequence). With 2 bases removed from V and 1 base from J, the gap between germline ends came to 8 bases. The CDR3 is 14 amino acids. The CDR3 bases are TGTGCCAGCAGTTTAAACGGGGGGAACACTGAAGCTTTCTTT. This translates into CASSLNGGNTEAFF.

The chain is built from TRBV28 and TRBJ2-6, with 12 bases lining up with TRBD2. In germline, CDR1 is MDHEN, CDR2 SYDVKM. V lost 5 bases and J lost 0; bases outside the gene matches: 5. CDR3 length: 18 residues. The CDR3 DNA follows: TGTGCCAGCAGTACTCTGACTAGCGGGAGCTCTGGGGCCAACGTCCTGACTTTC. This gives the protein CASSTLTSGSSGANVLTF.

This clonotype was seen ten or more times. This chain links TRBV3-1 with TRBJ2-7, with 9 bases fitting TRBD1. Germline CDR1 and CDR2: LGHDT and YNNKEL (reference sequence). The CDR3 totals 16 residues. Trimming took 4 bases from V and 2 from J; bases not matched to a gene: 9. In DNA, the CDR3 is TGTGCCAGCAGCCCCTACCTCGGACAGGGGACCTACGAGCAGTACTTC. Its protein product is CASSPYLGQGTYEQYF.

This clonotype was seen only a few times. The chain recombines TRBV7-3 with TRBJ2-6, with 9 bases identical to TRBD1. V dropped 1 base and J dropped 0; count of bases not matched to a gene: 1. The CDR3 contains 17 residues. The germline gives CDR1 SGHTA, CDR2 FQGTGA. CDR3 region: CASSLRGQGSGANVLTF. CDR3 in DNA: TGTGCCAGCAGCTTAAGGGGACAGGGCTCTGGGGCCAACGTCCTGACTTTC.

This clonotype was recorded at least ten times. V gene TRBV20-1 combines with J gene TRBJ2-2, with 11 nucleotides matching TRBD2. Germline CDR1 is DFQATT and CDR2 is SNEGSKA (reference sequence). Trimming removed 0 bases from V and 2 bases from J; junction bases left unmatched: 8. The CDR3 totals 18 residues. CDR3 sequence reads: CSARDPRSGRENTGELFF. The DNA for the CDR3 is TGCAGTGCTAGAGATCCCCGTAGCGGGAGGGAAAACACCGGGGAGCTGTTTTTT.